The source of this T cell receptor beta chain is a study of OX40 agonist ivuxolimab in advanced cancers. About the study as a whole: Ivuxolimab, which targeted the costimulatory receptor OX40 (CD134), was an agonistic, fully human IgG2 monoclonal antibody. In the dose-escalation cohort, 70% to 90% of patients were male, and the mean age was around 65 years with a range of 23 to 79. Among the approximately 54 dose-escalation patients, some 20 had hepatocellular carcinoma, approximately 15 melanoma, 9 renal cell carcinoma and 9 head and neck cancer. The paper reports the monotherapy dose-escalation portion (N = 52 patients) of the phase I ivuxolimab trial. Intravenous ivuxolimab was administered to patients every 2 weeks at six dose levels: 0.01, 0.1, 0.3, 1.5, 3 and 10 mg/kg. The purpose of peripheral TCRbeta sequencing was to test whether ivuxolimab changed TCR sequence diversity and led to clonal T-cell expansion. Prior anti-PD-1, anti-PD-L1 or anti-CTLA-4 therapy was permitted, and checkpoint inhibitors had been received by roughly two fifths of dose-escalation patients. Partial responses occurred in three dose-escalation patients, of whom one had hepatocellular carcinoma and two had cutaneous melanoma. The research as a whole found: Partial responders in the 0.1-3.0 mg/kg groups had among the lowest normalized peripheral clonal expansion, especially among CD8+ T cells. At doses of 0.1 to 3.0 mg/kg, clonal expansion of both CD4+ and CD8+ blood T cells was observed from baseline to week 6. After ivuxolimab, CD8+ T cells had more expanded clones than CD4+ T cells on average. Low levels of normalized T-cell clonal expansion were also shown by some nonresponding patients. The antigen specificity of the peripheral T cells that underwent clonal expansion was not determined.

Patients with autoimmune disease history or receiving systemic immunosuppression were excluded from the trial. Peripheral blood for TCR sequencing was drawn from every dose cohort at baseline, at cycle 4 day 1 and at cycle 7 day 1. The samples were drawn from a first-in-human, open-label, multicenter phase I dose-escalation trial of ivuxolimab. Adults with locally advanced or metastatic head and neck squamous cell, hepatocellular, melanoma or renal cell carcinoma were enrolled in the trial. CD4+ and CD8+ T cells were sorted separately from peripheral blood before TCR sequencing. The CDR3 spans 13 residues, from the cysteine through the valine. Only the CDR3 DNA stays, 39 bases, in frame from base 1. The germline V gene sets CDR1 to MNHNS and CDR2 to SASEGT. V sheds 7 bases and J sheds 0 bases, leaving 10 bases between their ends. To sequence the TCRbeta CDR3 region, genomic DNA was isolated from the sorted cells. TCRbeta CDR3 regions were sequenced using the immunoSEQ Assay. Here the immuneACCESS table is served through TCRdb, limited to in-frame sequences with V and J called. Missing clones are a known gap in these copies; in checked studies unresolved V genes cover under half, and the rest lacks a known reason. The sample has roughly 33,000 clones on record, 65% to 75% of them singletons. The ten largest clones add up to around 21% of the sample.

Worth noting for this clone: What antigen it recognizes has not been identified. It has no much larger one-base neighbor in the sample; base qualities were not kept.

The input for sequencing was CD4+ or CD8+ T cells sorted from blood, taken in a trial of the OX40 agonist ivuxolimab. The sequence joins TRBV6-1 to TRBJ2-7; the D segment could be TRBD1, given 6 matching bases. The sequence derives from an adult with an advanced solid tumor such as melanoma, head and neck, liver or kidney cancer. In nucleotides, the sequence is TGTGCCAGCATAGACAGGCTCTCCTACGAGCAGTACGTC. Translated, this is CASIDRLSYEQYV.